This entry features one T cell receptor beta chain sequence. What it binds is not known. This sample was included in a study of CD8+CD57+ T cells in acquired aplastic anemia. Overall study context: Sorted CD4+ and CD8+ cells yielded roughly 3.4 ug of DNA on average. Study conclusions and caveats: Patients and controls turned out to have approximately 29 CD8+ CDR3 sequences in common.

Trimming pared 7 bases from V and 0 bases from J, leaving 10 bases between. CDR1 is SNHLY, CDR2 FYNNEI, per germline. The CDR3 totals 14 residues. Patients who underwent sequencing had shown CD8+CD57+ cell expansion by flow cytometry. The TCR beta profiling, which covered VDJ combination and CDR3 sequence, was carried out using genomic DNA as the template. TCRdb reprocessed the reads via MiXCR and lists one record per CDR3 protein. Among approximately 150,000 distinct CDR3 sequences listed, 71% were seen once. The chain is built from TRBV2 and TRBJ1-5, with D perhaps TRBD1 (5 bases). This TCR was sampled from a human donor with aplastic anemia. The source material was sorted CD4+, CD8+, or CD8+CD57+ T cells (not recorded which) from PBMCs. The CDR3 nucleotides read TGTGCCAGCAACCGACAGAATAGCAATCAGCCCCAGCATTTT. Translating gives CASNRQNSNQPQHF.